The 22 T cell receptor beta chains given below trace back to one sample, sequenced in a study of identical twins. TCRdb recomputed calls from the 5' RACE reads with MiXCR, one row per CDR3 protein. Found here are about 660,000 distinct CDR3 sequences, 8.5% to 9% of them singletons; the top ten hold 0.75% to 1%. Another study also made use of these data, one on yellow fever vaccine responses in identical twins.

The material sequenced was PBMCs. These TCRs come from a woman under 30 in good health.

In its sample, this clonotype was seen a few times. The chain employs TRBV6-4 and TRBJ1-1; 7 positions agree with TRBD1. The J segment lost 3 bases and the V segment lost 8 bases, leaving 6 bases of the junction unmatched. Germline lookup yields CDR1 MRHNA and CDR2 SNTAGT. CDR3 length equals 13 residues. Here the CDR3 DNA reads TGTGCCAGCGGACAGGCCTGGGACACTGAAGCTTTCTTT. Protein sequence: CASGQAWDTEAFF.

This clonotype was counted a few times. The V gene is TRBV20-1, the J gene TRBJ2-7; 12 bases fit TRBD2. CDR3 length: 13 residues. The ends lost 2 bases at V and 5 bases at J; junction bases unmatched: 1. The germline V gene encodes CDR1 DFQATT and CDR2 SNEGSKA (reference sequence). The CDR3 is CSARRLAGDEQYF. CDR3 DNA sequence: TGCAGTGCTAGAAGACTAGCGGGAGACGAGCAGTACTTC.

This clonotype has just a few counts. DNA for the CDR3: TGTGCCAGCAGCTTAAATGGAGCCCGGGGGCACGAGCAGTACTTC. Translated: CASSLNGARGHEQYF. This chain links TRBV7-6 with TRBJ2-7; tentatively, D is TRBD1 or TRBD2 (6 bases each). CDR1 and CDR2 from the germline V gene are SGHVS and FNYEAQ. V lost 2 bases and J 5 bases, leaving 16 bases between the germline ends. The length of the CDR3 is 15 residues.

This chain joins TRBV21-1 and TRBJ2-5; the table names TRBD1, a call not compared with the DNA. TRBV21-1 is shown as a pseudogene. CDR3 length: 15 residues. In DNA form, the CDR3 reads TGTGCCAGCAGCAAACTTTGCGGCGCTAAAGAGACCCAGTACTTC. Protein: CASSKLCGAKETQYF.

The rearrangement joins TRBV7-2 to TRBJ2-1, with D possibly being TRBD2 (6 bases). The CDR3 extends over 15 amino acids. The V and J ends lost 6 bases and 9 bases respectively, with 21 bases between them. From germline, CDR1 is SGHTA and CDR2 FQGNSA. This CDR3 reads CASRPGLATGAEQFF. The CDR3 DNA reads TGTGCCAGCAGACCCGGGCTAGCGACCGGGGCTGAGCAGTTCTTC.

This clonotype has ten or more counts. The chain joins TRBV7-3 to TRBJ2-5; TRBD1 aligns across 10 bases. V dropped 3 bases and J dropped 4; count of bases not matched to a gene: 5. The CDR3 is 15 amino acids. Germline loops: CDR1 SGHTA, CDR2 FQGTGA. This chain's CDR3 is CASSLTGGLLETQYF. Here the CDR3 DNA reads TGTGCCAGCAGCTTGACAGGGGGCTTATTAGAGACCCAGTACTTC.

This clonotype was observed a handful of times. CDR3 in DNA: TGTGCCAGCAGTTGGGGAGGCTCTGGGGCCAACGTCCTGACTTTC. It codes for CASSWGGSGANVLTF. The genes are TRBV6-5 and TRBJ2-6; tentatively, D is TRBD2 (6 bases). The germline V and J ends were trimmed by 4 bases and 0 bases, with 7 bases remaining between them. Germline CDR1 and CDR2: MNHEY and SVGAGI. The CDR3 loop spans 15 amino acids.

The chain is built from TRBV11-3 and TRBJ2-1; D is ambiguous. This CDR3 has 14 residues. V was shortened by 0 bases and J by 5 bases, with 8 bases between the two germline ends. From germline, CDR1 is SGHNT and CDR2 YENEEA. This CDR3 reads CASSLDLTNNEQFF. The CDR3 bases are TGTGCCAGCAGCTTAGATCTAACGAACAATGAGCAGTTCTTC.

CDR3 bases: TGCAGCACGAGTAGCGGGATAGACACCGGGGAGCTGTTTTTT. It codes for CSTSSGIDTGELFF. The rearrangement links TRBV29-1 to TRBJ2-2; TRBD2 matches 8 bases. V trimming: 8 bases; J trimming: 3 bases; junction bases outside the gene matches: 8. The CDR3 spans 14 residues. The germline CDR1 and CDR2 sequences are SQVTM and ANQGSEA.

Of note for this clonotype: The germline gene is not matched at one end of the junction; a read error may be the cause. The rearrangement links TRBV12-5 to TRBJ2-7; TRBD2 agrees at 10 bases. The CDR3 extends over 16 amino acids. CDR1 is LGHNT, CDR2 FRNRAP, per germline. The CDR3 DNA sequence: TGTGCTAGTGGTTTGTACCTAGCGGGAGCCTCCCACGAGCAGTACTTC. It specifies CASGLYLAGASHEQYF.

The chain is built from TRBV30 and TRBJ2-7; D is unclear. Per the germline V gene, CDR1 is GTSNPN and CDR2 is SVGIG (reference sequence). There are 12 residues in the CDR3. Between the trimmed V and J ends, which lost 1 base and 6 bases, there was a span of 10 bases. The CDR3 protein is CAWSGIGLEQYF. The DNA of the CDR3 is TGTGCCTGGAGTGGAATCGGGCTCGAGCAGTACTTC. The full variable domain, completed using reference TRBV30 and TRBJ2-7, is SQTIHQWPATLVQPVGSPLSLECTVEGTSNPNLYWYRQAAGRGLQLLFYSVGIGQISSEVPQNLSASRPQDRQFILSSKKLLLSDSGFYLCAWSGIGLEQYFGPGTRLTVT.

This clonotype has at least ten counts. The gene calls are TRBV12-3 or TRBV12-4 and TRBJ2-1; 9 nucleotides align to TRBD1. V lost 7 bases and J lost 7; bases outside the gene matches: 8. The CDR3 length is 14 residues. The chain's CDR3 is CASIDRGERNEQFF. The CDR3 DNA follows: TGTGCCAGCATTGACAGGGGGGAGAGAAATGAGCAGTTCTTC.

This chain uses TRBV6-1 with TRBJ2-3, with D possibly TRBD2 on 6 matching bases. Trimming shortened V by 8 bases and J by 6 bases, and 15 bases separated the two germline ends. The CDR3 is 13 amino acids. Per the germline V gene, CDR1 is MNHNS and CDR2 is SASEGT. CDR3 in amino acids: CASGGTVRDTQYF. CDR3 DNA: TGTGCCAGCGGGGGGACCGTACGTGATACGCAGTATTTT.

This clonotype was picked up a small number of times. The chain joins TRBV29-1 to TRBJ1-2; D remains ambiguous. Germline V gives CDR1 SQVTM, CDR2 ANQGSEA. The V end lost 1 base, the J end lost 5 bases, and 5 bases lay between the germline ends. The CDR3 runs 11 residues. The CDR3 sequence is CSVEVVYGYTF. In nucleotides, the CDR3 is TGCAGCGTTGAAGTTGTATATGGCTACACCTTC. Filled out from reference TRBV29-1 and TRBJ1-2, the complete variable domain reads SAVISQKPSRDICQRGTSLTIQCQVDSQVTMMFWYRQQPGQSLTLIATANQGSEATYESGFVIDKFPISRPNLTFSTLTVSNMSPEDSSIYLCSVEVVYGYTFGSGTRLTVV.

This clonotype was detected many times. This chain links TRBV12-3 or TRBV12-4 with TRBJ2-1, with a tentative D call TRBD2 (6 bases). CDR3 length: 15 residues. The V and J ends lost 5 bases and 7 bases respectively, with 18 bases between them. The CDR3 here is CASSPSLGRGNEQFF. The CDR3 coding sequence is TGTGCCAGCAGTCCCTCACTAGGCCGGGGGAATGAGCAGTTCTTC.

The sample holds many counts of this clonotype. The chain joins TRBV6-5 to TRBJ2-7, with D perhaps TRBD2 (6 bases). Trimming pared 0 bases from V and 6 bases from J, leaving 15 bases between. Germline CDR1 MNHEY, CDR2 SVGAGI. The CDR3 has 15 amino acids. The CDR3 protein is CASSYSIGRQTEQYF. In DNA form, the CDR3 reads TGTGCCAGCAGTTACTCGATTGGGAGGCAGACCGAGCAGTACTTC.

This clonotype was counted between two and nine times. V gene TRBV5-1 combines with J gene TRBJ2-7; 11 positions agree with TRBD1. This CDR3 has 16 residues. Germline assignment: CDR1 SGHRS and CDR2 YFSETQ. Trimming took 4 bases from V and 4 from J; bases not matched to a gene: 10. Here the CDR3 reads CASSPALGTGGYEQYF. As DNA, the CDR3 is TGCGCCAGCAGCCCTGCATTAGGGACAGGGGGGTACGAGCAGTACTTC.

This clonotype was detected ten times or more. The CDR3, as DNA: TGTGCCAGCAGCCCCGAAACAAGTCGGGAGCTGTTTTTT. The encoded protein is CASSPETSRELFF. This sequence joins TRBV7-9 and TRBJ2-2; no clear D. CDR3 length: 13 residues. V gave up 5 bases and J gave up 9 bases, with 13 bases separating them. CDR1 and CDR2 (germline): SEHNR, FQNEAQ (reference sequence).

This clonotype was counted many times. The rearrangement uses TRBV27 and TRBJ1-1; D might be TRBD1 (5 bases). The CDR3 has 14 residues. CDR1 is MNHEY and CDR2 is SMNVEV in the germline V gene (reference sequence). The ends were cut back, 7 bases at V and 11 bases at J, with 23 bases in the middle. CDR3 in DNA: TGTGCCAGCAACCCTACGGGCGGGGCCGCCCCCGCTTTCTTT. Its translation is CASNPTGGAAPAFF.

The V and J genes are TRBV28 and TRBJ2-3; D is unclear. CDR1 MDHEN and CDR2 SYDVKM come from the germline V gene. The germline V and J ends were trimmed by 7 bases and 9 bases, with 17 bases remaining between them. The CDR3 consists of 13 residues. CDR3 DNA: TGTGCCAGCACCTCAAGGGTCAAGGGCACGCAGTATTTT. It is translated as CASTSRVKGTQYF.

The chain uses TRBV7-6 and TRBJ2-5; 7 nucleotides agree with TRBD1. The V gene's germline CDR1 is SGHVS and CDR2 FNYEAQ. CDR3 length equals 18 residues. The ends lost 2 bases at V and 0 bases at J; junction bases unmatched: 12. The CDR3 sequence is CASSLNDRDQMYQETQYF. Written as DNA, the CDR3 is TGTGCCAGCAGCTTAAATGACAGGGACCAAATGTACCAAGAGACCCAGTACTTC. The full variable domain, with the rest looked up from reference TRBV7-6 and TRBJ2-5, is GAGVSQSPRYKVTKRGQDVALRCDPISGHVSLYWYRQALGQGPEFLTYFNYEAQQDKSGLPNDRFSAERPEGSISTLTIQRTEQRDSAMYRCASSLNDRDQMYQETQYFGPGTRLLVL.

The rearrangement uses TRBV28 and TRBJ2-3; 9 nucleotides align to TRBD1. Germline CDR1 reads MDHEN; CDR2 reads SYDVKM. The V segment lost 6 bases and the J segment 4 bases; nucleotides outside the gene matches: 8. The CDR3 contains 15 residues. The CDR3 loop is CASRPPGQGADTQYF. As DNA, the CDR3 is TGTGCCAGCAGACCCCCGGGACAGGGCGCAGATACGCAGTATTTT. Supplemented by reference TRBV28 and TRBJ2-3, the full variable domain reads DVKVTQSSRYLVKRTGEKVFLECVQDMDHENMFWYRQDPGLGLRLIYFSYDVKMKEKGDIPEGYSVSREKKERFSLILESASTNQTSMYLCASRPPGQGADTQYFGPGTRLTVL.